Sequencing of this T cell receptor beta chain was carried out in a study of cytomegalovirus exposure and HLA in healthy donors (TCRdb year 2017). At the level of the whole study: According to a later analysis, one platform produced both the 120 validation repertoires and the 666 repertoires of the first cohort. Besides the first cohort of around 700 subjects, a separate validation cohort made up of over 100 different subjects was used. High-throughput TCR immunosequencing, statistical association of individual TCRs with disease status, and machine learning were combined to predict cytomegalovirus infection status. The aim of the study was to test whether cataloging public T cell receptors could identify signatures of past pathogen exposure. Here is what the overall study found, with its caveats: All 130 or so repertoires were used to score co-occurrence in the validation cohort in a later analysis, because that analysis had no HLA typing for the cohort. A few of the identified cytomegalovirus-associated TCR beta chains were confirmed in vitro to be specific for cytomegalovirus antigens. It was suggested by the authors that the approach could potentially be generalized to other disease states and immunological phenotypes. In a later analysis, TCRs clustered in the first cohort were found to also tend to co-occur in the 130 or so validation repertoires, with 94% of cluster scores above 0. While some public TCRs were present in many individuals, most TCR sequences turned up only very rarely across donors. Cytomegalovirus status was reported to be diagnosed by the classifier with high specificity and sensitivity in both the original and validation cohorts. In the study, some 180 TCR beta chains were listed as associated with cytomegalovirus.

Turning to this clone: Its antigen remains undetermined. It has no much larger one-base neighbor in the sample; base qualities were not kept.

Separate from the approximately 700-subject first cohort, the validation cohort of roughly 130 subjects was the group to which the donors belonged. Between the V and J ends, shortened by 0 bases and 3 bases respectively, the junction contains 16 bases. Measured from the cysteine to the phenylalanine, the CDR3 is 17 residues long. Just CDR3 DNA is preserved here, 51 bases in frame from base 1. CDR1 SGHTA and CDR2 FQGNSA were looked up in the germline V gene. Libraries were made using the immunoSEQ multiplex PCR assay. On the study's bioinformatics: A statistical classification framework was built to diagnose cytomegalovirus status from the catalog of TCR beta chain sequences. What TCRdb holds here is the immuneACCESS table cut down to in-frame rearrangements. Part of the clones is not present; checked against another copy, under half of the missing clones reflect an unresolved V gene, and the others are unexplained. The DNA gave D and trimming, while V, J and clone size come from that table. A total of some 85,000 clones appear in this sample, 95% to 97% of them only once. The top ten clonotypes cover under 1.5% of the sample.

The rearrangement combines TRBV7-2 with TRBJ2-3; 6 matching bases give a weak D call of TRBD2. The sequencing sample was made of PBMCs. The sequence was obtained from a woman aged 18-35 years in good health and CMV-seronegative. The CDR3: CASSLAAGSLPTDTQYF. The DNA is as follows: TGTGCCAGCAGCTTAGCGGCGGGAAGCCTTCCGACAGATACGCAGTATTTT.